A single sample gave rise to the 25 T cell receptor beta chains below, sequenced in a study of T cells in Graves' hyperthyroidism and ophthalmopathy. Researchers took RNA transcripts and amplified the TCR beta CDR3 regions from them. The HTBI set primed first-round TCR CDR3 RT-PCR. MiXCR, run by TCRdb on the multiplex PCR reads, gives a single entry per CDR3 protein. The profile shows 550,000 to 800,000 distinct CDR3 sequences, around 15% of them singletons. Source material: blood. The receptor set was obtained from a man younger than 30 with Graves' hyperthyroidism.

In regard to this clonotype: Since a much larger clone is just one base distant, this may be a read error. The chain links TRBV5-1 to TRBJ2-7; D is uncertain. V dropped 3 bases and J dropped 7 bases, with 14 bases sitting between them. The CDR3 extends over 13 amino acids. Germline CDR1 reads SGHRS; CDR2 reads YFSETQ. Here the CDR3 DNA reads TGCGCCAGCAGCTACCGGGTGGCCAATGAGCAGTACTTC. It yields the protein CASSYRVANEQYF.

This rearrangement joins TRBV11-2 to TRBJ2-7, with TRBD2 matching 9 bases. The CDR3 spans 15 residues. V shed 7 bases and J 3 bases; nucleotides not matched to a gene: 10. Germline V gives CDR1 SGHAT, CDR2 FQNNGV. DNA of the CDR3: TGTGCCAGCACCCCTGGGGCTAGCGGGGACTACGAGCAGTACTTC. It specifies CASTPGASGDYEQYF.

The V gene is TRBV14, the J gene TRBJ1-3; 9 nucleotides align to TRBD1. Per germline, CDR1 SGHDN and CDR2 FVKESK. Germline trimming cut 3 bases from V and 2 bases from J; bases unmatched to any gene: 5. This CDR3 region has 16 residues. CDR3 DNA: TGTGCCAGCAGCCATCCTGGGGACAGGGCTGGAAACACCATATATTTT. Protein product: CASSHPGDRAGNTIYF.

This clonotype was counted at least ten times. The chain employs TRBV27 and TRBJ1-2; D ambiguous. Germline V gives CDR1 MNHEY, CDR2 SMNVEV (reference sequence). V lost 8 bases and J lost 0, with 10 bases in between. The CDR3 covers 13 residues. CDR3 sequence reads: CASHSSANYGYTF. CDR3 DNA: TGTGCCAGCCACAGTTCAGCTAACTATGGCTACACCTTC.

The gene calls are TRBV15 and TRBJ2-7; 9 bases map to TRBD1. CDR3 length: 13 residues. CDR1 is LNHNV and CDR2 is YYDKDF in the germline V gene (reference sequence). J lost 4 bases, V lost 5 bases, and 3 bases had no gene match. CDR3 protein: CATSSQGAYEQYF. CDR3 DNA sequence: TGTGCCACCAGCTCACAGGGGGCGTACGAGCAGTACTTC.

About this clonotype itself: This is likely a read error, given that the CDR3 carries no conserved phenylalanine or tryptophan at its end. The gene calls are TRBV7-2 and TRBJ2-7, with unresolved D. This CDR3 contains 15 residues. Trimming shortened V by 4 bases and J by 2 bases, and 15 bases separated the two germline ends. Germline-derived CDR1 and CDR2 are SGHTA and FQGNSA. This CDR3 is CASSSGRLTTYEQYS. CDR3 nucleotides: TGTGCCAGCAGCTCCGGCCGTCTTACCACCTACGAGCAGTACTCC.

This clonotype was seen many times. The genes are TRBV3-1 and TRBJ2-7; possible D gene TRBD2, 6 bases. The CDR3 contains 14 residues. From germline, CDR1 is LGHDT and CDR2 YNNKEL (reference sequence). V was trimmed by 1 base and J by 1 base, leaving 8 bases between them. The CDR3 spells CASSQVGGSYEQYF. The DNA for the CDR3 is TGTGCCAGCAGCCAAGTCGGGGGATCCTACGAGCAGTACTTC.

The table lists this clonotype with many counts. V usage is TRBV6-8 and J usage is TRBJ1-2, with D uncertain. V was shortened by 2 bases and J by 1 base, with 5 bases between the two germline ends. The CDR3 is 13 residues long. From germline, CDR1 is MNHGY and CDR2 SAAAGT. CDR3 sequence: CASSYGRNYGYTF. The CDR3 DNA sequence: TGTGCCAGCAGTTACGGGCGTAACTATGGCTACACCTTC.

Ten or more counts support this clonotype. The CDR3 region is CASSYGIPVEQYF. DNA for the CDR3: TGCGCCAGCAGTTACGGCATCCCGGTCGAGCAGTACTTC. The V call is TRBV10-2, the J call TRBJ2-7; D call uncertain. V was shortened by 5 bases and J by 6 bases, with 14 bases between the two germline ends. This CDR3 has 13 amino acids. Germline V lookup: CDR1 WSHSY, CDR2 SAAADI.

Many counts were recorded for this clonotype. The chain carries TRBV27 and TRBJ1-1; possibly TRBD1 for D (6 bases). CDR3 length: 15 amino acids. Trimming took 5 bases from V and 1 from J, leaving 14 bases between them. CDR1 and CDR2 from the germline V gene are MNHEY and SMNVEV (reference sequence). This CDR3 is CASSPGTHPNTEAFF. The CDR3 bases are TGTGCCAGCAGTCCCGGGACACACCCGAACACTGAAGCTTTCTTT.

The chain links TRBV12-3 or TRBV12-4 to TRBJ2-3, with 7 bases fitting TRBD1. The CDR3 has 14 amino acids. V was pared by 6 bases and J by 1 base, with 4 bases of the junction left unmatched. The CDR3 DNA reads as TGTGCCAGCAGCGACGGGACAGGCACAGATACGCAGTATTTT. The encoded protein is CASSDGTGTDTQYF.

The sample holds many counts of this clonotype. The chain recombines TRBV2 with TRBJ1-4; 8 bases line up with TRBD1. This CDR3 is 14 amino acids long. CDR1 is SNHLY and CDR2 is FYNNEI in the germline V gene. The J segment lost 8 bases and the V segment lost 6 bases, leaving 8 bases of the junction unmatched. CDR3 sequence reads: CASRAAGGPEKLFF. CDR3 nucleotide sequence: TGTGCCAGCAGGGCGGCAGGGGGCCCGGAAAAACTGTTTTTT.

This clonotype was counted ten times or more. The V call is TRBV4-2, the J call TRBJ2-3; the match to TRBD2 covers 11 bases. Germline CDR1 LGHNA, CDR2 YNFKEQ. The CDR3 extends over 15 amino acids. Unmatched junction bases numbered 5, after V lost 6 bases and J lost 3 bases. The CDR3 region is CASRLLAGETDTQYF. The CDR3 DNA reads as TGTGCCAGCAGATTACTAGCGGGAGAGACAGATACGCAGTATTTT.

The chain employs TRBV6-1 and TRBJ2-1; 7 bases are shared with TRBD2. Trimming took 3 bases from V and 2 from J; bases not matched to a gene: 7. Per germline, CDR1 MNHNS and CDR2 SASEGT. This CDR3 region has 16 residues. CDR3 coding DNA: TGTGCCAGCAGTGACCCGGGGGGTGAGGCCTACAATGAGCAGTTCTTC. This encodes CASSDPGGEAYNEQFF.

The chain employs TRBV3-2 and TRBJ2-7; the table's D call TRBD1 went unverified against the DNA. TRBV3-2 is a pseudogene. The CDR3 spans 16 residues. The CDR3 DNA reads as TGTGCCAGCAGCCAAGGGTGGGGACAGGACAACTACGAGCAGTACTTC. Encoded protein: CASSQGWGQDNYEQYF.

This clonotype appeared many times. This chain connects TRBV28 to TRBJ1-1; unclear D gene. Trimming took off 4 bases at V and 11 bases at J, with 14 bases between the two ends. The CDR3 runs 12 residues. Germline-derived CDR1 and CDR2 are MDHEN and SYDVKM. CDR3 coding DNA: TGTGCCAGCAGTTCCATGCCTAGTTGGGCTTTCTTT. Translation gives CASSSMPSWAFF.

This clonotype showed up many times. This chain joins TRBV6-1 and TRBJ1-5, with D possibly matching TRBD1 (5 bases). The CDR3 is 15 residues long. The V end was cut by 1 base, the J end by 6 bases, with 13 bases between. Germline CDR1 is MNHNS and CDR2 is SASEGT. The CDR3 region is CASSEEGQGSQPQHF. CDR3 sequence (DNA): TGTGCCAGCAGTGAAGAAGGGCAGGGAAGTCAGCCCCAGCATTTT.

This clonotype was seen only a few times. J is TRBJ1-3 and V is TRBV7-8; D perhaps matches TRBD1 (6 bases). Germline loops: CDR1 SGHVS, CDR2 FQNEAQ. V was cut by 5 bases and J by 0 bases, with 17 bases left in between. The CDR3 is 17 residues long. The CDR3 sequence is CASSVQGRGISGNTIYF. The CDR3 nucleotides are TGTGCCAGCAGCGTACAGGGCCGGGGCATCTCTGGAAACACCATATATTTT.

This chain joins TRBV4-3 and TRBJ1-5; D is unresolved. Trimming removed 0 bases from V and 1 base from J, with 13 bases in between. The CDR3 spans 17 residues. Germline CDR1 reads LGHNA; CDR2 reads YSLEER. The chain's CDR3 is CASSQDHRTESNQPQHF. CDR3 DNA: TGCGCCAGCAGCCAAGATCACCGGACGGAAAGCAATCAGCCCCAGCATTTT.

The J gene is TRBJ1-5, the V gene TRBV12-3 or TRBV12-4; D not certain. V lost 5 bases and J 0 bases, leaving 11 bases between the germline ends. The CDR3 contains 15 residues. The CDR3 is CASSERIGSNQPQHF. As DNA, the CDR3 is TGTGCCAGCAGTGAGCGGATTGGTAGCAATCAGCCCCAGCATTTT.

Ten or more counts support this clonotype. This rearrangement joins TRBV7-2 to TRBJ2-1, with 9 nucleotides matching TRBD2. The CDR3 is made up of 15 amino acids. The trim removed 2 bases at V and 5 bases at J, leaving 4 bases unmatched. CDR1 is SGHTA and CDR2 is FQGNSA in the germline V gene. The DNA of the CDR3 is TGTGCCAGCAGCTTAAGTAGCGGGAGCCACAATGAGCAGTTCTTC. Translation: CASSLSSGSHNEQFF.

This clonotype was counted only a few times. This chain connects TRBV6-1 to TRBJ2-5; 8 bases are a match to TRBD1. Germline-derived CDR1 and CDR2 are MNHNS and SASEGT. CDR3 length: 17 amino acids. After removal of 7 bases from V and 5 bases from J, the junction contained 18 bases not matched to a gene. The DNA of the CDR3 is TGTGCCAGCATCCAACAAGGCAGGGGGCCACTCTTGGAGACCCAGTACTTC. It encodes CASIQQGRGPLLETQYF.

This clonotype was observed a handful of times. This sequence joins TRBV11-3 and TRBJ2-4; TRBD1 agrees at 7 bases. Germline V CDR1 and CDR2: SGHNT, YENEEA. Losses at the gene ends were 5 bases for V and 6 bases for J; bases not matched to a gene: 16. The CDR3 has 17 residues. The CDR3, as DNA: TGTGCCAGCAGCGACTGGACAGGCGACCCATCAGGAAACATTCAGTACTTC. Amino acid sequence: CASSDWTGDPSGNIQYF. Full variable domain (remainder filled in from reference TRBV11-3 and TRBJ2-4): EAGVVQSPRYKIIEKKQPVAFWCNPISGHNTLYWYLQNLGQGPELLIRYENEEAVDDSQLPKDRFSAERLKGVDSTLKIQPAELGDSAVYLCASSDWTGDPSGNIQYFGAGTRLSVL.

The gene calls are TRBV18 and TRBJ2-2; D is uncertain. The germline V gene has CDR1 KGHSH and CDR2 LQKENI. The CDR3 has 17 residues. Trimming shortened V by 2 bases and J by 0 bases, and 13 bases separated the two germline ends. CDR3 amino acids: CASSPSNSRTNTGELFF. CDR3 nucleotides: TGTGCCAGCTCACCATCGAATTCCCGCACGAACACCGGGGAGCTGTTTTTT.

The chain combines TRBV5-1 with TRBJ1-2; possible D gene TRBD1, 6 bases. The CDR3 contains 15 residues. From germline, CDR1 is SGHRS and CDR2 YFSETQ. The V end was cut by 5 bases, the J end by 1 base, with 15 bases between. The CDR3 DNA is TGCGCCAGCAGTTCACACAGGGCGGATAACTATGGCTACACCTTC. Its translation is CASSSHRADNYGYTF.